This T cell receptor beta chain appears in the sequencing data of a study of regulatory T cells in long-lasting Graves disease. This clonotype came up many times. Researchers made TCR beta libraries by using iRepertoire HTBI primers and running Arm-PCR on CDR3 regions. TCRdb re-derived calls from the multiplex PCR reads in MiXCR, one entry per CDR3 protein. The sample carries 400,000 to 500,000 distinct CDR3 sequences, over 15% recorded once. The germline CDR1 and CDR2 sequences are DFQATT and SNEGSKA (reference sequence). Trimming removed 7 bases at V and 3 bases at J, with 16 bases between. This CDR3 has 13 residues. Regarding time point: newly diagnosed GD, antithyroid drugs for less than 3 months. PBMC RNA was the source of the TCR library. In addition, the sample was reused for a study of T cells in Graves' hyperthyroidism and ophthalmopathy. That source adds: Among thyroid clonotypes expanded above 0.001, most also appeared in blood.

The sequence came from a young woman with Graves disease. The material sequenced was peripheral blood mononuclear cells (PBMCs), taken at new diagnosis, from a patient treated with antithyroid drugs. V and J are TRBV20-1 and TRBJ2-7; D is unresolved. The CDR3 DNA reads as TGCAGTGGTCTCAACGGCGGAGACTACGAGCAGTACTTC. It specifies CSGLNGGDYEQYF.